The 11 T cell receptor beta chains below all came from one sample that was sequenced in a study of blood T cell repertoires in COVID-19. Produced via immunoSEQ multiplex PCR; TCRdb's table is partial and in-frame only. In the table there are about 300,000 clones, 85% to 90% of which are singletons. Input material: PBMCs or T cells enriched from blood (not recorded which). These receptors came from a man aged 25 to 40 who had recovered from COVID-19.

The chain has TRBV24-1 and TRBJ1-1; the D is unclear. Germline values: CDR1 KGHDR, CDR2 SFDVKD. CDR3 size: 15 residues. The ends were cut back, 5 bases at V and 4 bases at J, with 16 bases in the middle. CDR3 in DNA: TGTGCCACCAGTGGGTTACCCGGGGAGGGCACTGAAGCTTTCTTT. Translating it yields CATSGLPGEGTEAFF.

The chain carries TRBV7-8 and TRBJ2-3; no clear D gene. The ends were cut back, 5 bases at V and 2 bases at J, with 11 bases in the middle. CDR3 length: 14 amino acids. Germline lookup yields CDR1 SGHVS and CDR2 FQNEAQ. CDR3 sequence (DNA): TGTGCCAGCAGCCACTCAGCGAACACAGATACGCAGTATTTT. It translates to CASSHSANTDTQYF.

The V and J genes are TRBV28 and TRBJ1-6; D might be TRBD1 (5 bases). This CDR3 contains 17 residues. The V gene's germline CDR1 is MDHEN and CDR2 SYDVKM. V was cut by 6 bases and J by 3 bases, with 18 bases left in between. CDR3 sequence reads: CASSGGGSLRYNSPLHF. CDR3 DNA sequence: TGTGCCAGCAGCGGGGGGGGGTCCCTCCGCTATAATTCACCCCTCCACTTT.

This rearrangement joins TRBV18 to TRBJ1-5, with D possibly matching TRBD1 (6 bases). The germline V gene encodes CDR1 KGHSH and CDR2 LQKENI. V gave up 3 bases and J gave up 4 bases, with 19 bases separating them. This CDR3 contains 17 residues. The CDR3 spells CASSPQGPRVANQPQHF. CDR3 bases: TGTGCCAGCTCACCTCAGGGGCCCAGGGTGGCTAATCAGCCCCAGCATTTT.

The chain couples TRBV5-6 to TRBJ2-7; 9 bases match TRBD1. The germline V gene encodes CDR1 SGHDT and CDR2 YYEEEE. Trimming removed 1 base from V and 1 base from J; junction bases left unmatched: 6. CDR3 length: 16 amino acids. Written as DNA, the CDR3 is TGTGCCAGCAGCTTGATTGGGACAGGGAGATCCTACGAGCAGTACTTC. Its protein product is CASSLIGTGRSYEQYF.

With regard to this clone: The junction departs from the called germline gene at one end, perhaps through a read error. The chain has TRBV10-3 and TRBJ2-1; TRBD2 agrees at 9 bases. The CDR3 is 14 amino acids. Germline V lookup: CDR1 ENHRY, CDR2 SYGVKD. The CDR3 here is CAITERGEKSEQFF. CDR3 nucleotides: TGTGCCATCACTGAGCGGGGGGAAAAGAGTGAGCAGTTCTTC.

The chain employs TRBV7-8 and TRBJ2-7; 8 bases are shared with TRBD2. Losses at the gene ends were 5 bases for V and 3 bases for J; bases not matched to a gene: 6. CDR1 and CDR2 (germline): SGHVS, FQNEAQ. This CDR3 spans 14 amino acids. The CDR3, as DNA: TGTGCCAGCAGCCAGGGACTAGGAAGCTACGAGCAGTACTTC. Amino acids: CASSQGLGSYEQYF. The full variable domain, its missing parts supplied by reference TRBV7-8 and TRBJ2-7, is GAGVSQSPRYKVAKRGQDVALRCDPISGHVSLFWYQQALGQGPEFLTYFQNEAQLDKSGLPSDRFFAERPEGSVSTLKIQRTQQEDSAVYLCASSQGLGSYEQYFGPGTRLTVT.

This clone came up once. This rearrangement joins TRBV12-2 to TRBJ2-7; the D segment call TRBD2 is taken from the table without a DNA check. TRBV12-2 is assigned pseudogene status. The CDR3 covers 16 residues. Here the CDR3 DNA reads TGTGCAAGTCGCGAGGACGGGACTCTCACCTCCTACGAGCAGTACTTC. The encoded protein is CASREDGTLTSYEQYF.

The rearrangement joins TRBV29-1 to TRBJ2-7; tentative D call: TRBD2 (5 bases). The V end was cut by 6 bases, the J end by 0 bases, with 12 bases between. This CDR3 spans 13 amino acids. Per the germline V gene, CDR1 is SQVTM and CDR2 is ANQGSEA. The CDR3 DNA reads as TGCAGCGTAGGACTGAGAGACTCCTACGAGCAGTACTTC. Residues: CSVGLRDSYEQYF.

The J gene is TRBJ1-2, the V gene TRBV18, with 9 bases matching TRBD1. V trimming: 3 bases; J trimming: 8 bases; junction bases outside the gene matches: 7. The CDR3 totals 14 residues. Germline-derived CDR1 and CDR2 are KGHSH and LQKENI. The CDR3 region has the DNA TGTGCCAGCTCACCGAGGACAGGGGACGCAGGCTACACCTTC. Residues: CASSPRTGDAGYTF.

J is TRBJ2-1 and V is TRBV19; D is uncertain. CDR1 LNHDA and CDR2 SQIVND come from the germline V gene (reference sequence). V was pared by 5 bases and J by 10 bases, with 9 bases between. This CDR3 contains 11 residues. The CDR3 DNA is TGTGCCAGTAGTTTAGGTCGGGAGCAGTTCTTC. It yields the protein CASSLGREQFF.